The following is a TCR beta chain sequence with its context. Its target antigen remains unknown. No base-level quality is on record; no much larger clone is a single base apart. The sample originates from a study of OX40 agonist ivuxolimab in advanced cancers. About the investigation overall: Ivuxolimab, which targeted the costimulatory receptor OX40 (CD134), was an agonistic, fully human IgG2 monoclonal antibody. The dose-escalation cohort was around 83% male with a mean age of approximately 60 years, ranging from roughly 20 to 85. Prior anti-PD-1, anti-PD-L1 or anti-CTLA-4 therapy was permitted, and checkpoint inhibitors had been received by roughly two fifths of dose-escalation patients. Intravenous ivuxolimab was administered to patients every 2 weeks at six dose levels: 0.01, 0.1, 0.3, 1.5, 3 and 10 mg/kg. The point of sequencing TCRbeta in the periphery was to test whether ivuxolimab changed TCR sequence diversity and drove clonal T-cell expansion. The paper covers the monotherapy dose-escalation part of the phase I ivuxolimab trial, which included N of about 56 patients. Partial responses occurred in three dose-escalation patients, of whom one had hepatocellular carcinoma and two had cutaneous melanoma. Of the 50 or so patients in dose escalation, some 20 had hepatocellular carcinoma, around 15 had melanoma, 9 had renal cell carcinoma and 9 had head and neck cancer.

The paper's findings and limits, for the study overall: At doses of 0.1 to 3.0 mg/kg, clonal expansion of both CD4+ and CD8+ T cells in blood was seen between baseline and week 6. In partial responders in the 0.1-3.0 mg/kg groups, normalized peripheral clonal expansion was found to be among the lowest, especially among CD8+ T cells. After ivuxolimab, CD8+ T cells had more expanded clones than CD4+ T cells on average. Low levels of normalized T-cell clonal expansion were also seen in some patients who did not respond. Antigen specificity was not determined for the clonally expanded peripheral T cells.

To sequence the TCRbeta CDR3 region, genomic DNA was isolated from the sorted cells. TCRbeta CDR3 regions were sequenced using the immunoSEQ Assay. Sourced from immuneACCESS, this table was stored by TCRdb with only in-frame sequences that have V and J called. A share of the clones is absent; for the studies checked, an unresolved V gene accounts for under half, and the remainder has no known explanation. Across this sample there are about 68,000 clones, with over 65% seen only once. 0.68% of the sample rests with the top ten. The trial excluded patients who had a history of autoimmune disease or were on systemic immunosuppression. Peripheral blood for TCR sequencing was drawn from every dose cohort at baseline, at cycle 4 day 1 and at cycle 7 day 1. Samples came from an open-label, multicenter, first-in-human phase I dose-escalation trial of ivuxolimab. The trial enrolled adults with locally advanced or metastatic head and neck squamous cell, hepatocellular, melanoma or renal cell carcinoma. Before TCR sequencing, CD4+ T cells and CD8+ T cells were sorted from peripheral blood as separate populations.

The CDR3 sequence holds 13 residues, the cysteine and phenylalanine included. Here the CDR3 DNA is all that survives: 39 bases in frame from base 1. Trimming takes 7 bases off V and 1 base off J; junction bases not matched to a gene: 1. In the germline V gene, CDR1 corresponds to SNHLY and CDR2 to FYNNEI. The receptor was derived from an adult with an advanced solid tumor such as melanoma, head and neck, liver or kidney cancer. The chain is made from TRBV2 and TRBJ2-3; 8 central bases correspond to TRBD1. The sample was CD4+ or CD8+ T cells sorted from blood, taken in a trial of the OX40 agonist ivuxolimab. The DNA sequence is TGTGCCAGCACGGGACAGGGCACAGATACGCAGTATTTT. It translates to CASTGQGTDTQYF.